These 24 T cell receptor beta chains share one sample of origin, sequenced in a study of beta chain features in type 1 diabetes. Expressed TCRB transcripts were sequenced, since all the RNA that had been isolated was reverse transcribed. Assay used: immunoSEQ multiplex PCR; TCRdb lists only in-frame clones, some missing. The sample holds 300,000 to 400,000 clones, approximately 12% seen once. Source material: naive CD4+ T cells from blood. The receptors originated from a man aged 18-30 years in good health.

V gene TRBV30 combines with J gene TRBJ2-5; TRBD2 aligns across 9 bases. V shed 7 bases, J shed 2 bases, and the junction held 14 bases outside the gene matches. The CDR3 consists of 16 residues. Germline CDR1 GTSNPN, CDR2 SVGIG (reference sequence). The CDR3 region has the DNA TGTGCCTCGGATCCTCGCGCGGGGGGGCGTCAAGAGACCCAGTACTTC. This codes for CASDPRAGGRQETQYF.

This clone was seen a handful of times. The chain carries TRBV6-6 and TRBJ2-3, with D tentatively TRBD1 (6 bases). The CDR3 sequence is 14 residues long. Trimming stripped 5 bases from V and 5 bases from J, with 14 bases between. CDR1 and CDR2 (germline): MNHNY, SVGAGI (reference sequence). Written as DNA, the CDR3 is TGTGCCAGCAGTCAGTCAGGGGCCGGAGATACGCAGTATTTT. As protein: CASSQSGAGDTQYF.

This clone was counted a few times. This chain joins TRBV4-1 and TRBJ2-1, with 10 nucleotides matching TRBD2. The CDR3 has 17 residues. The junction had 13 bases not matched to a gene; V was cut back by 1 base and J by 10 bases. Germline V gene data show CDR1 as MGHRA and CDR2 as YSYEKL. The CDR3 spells CASSQGGSRVSGREQFF. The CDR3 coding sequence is TGCGCCAGCAGCCAAGGGGGGTCTCGGGTTAGCGGGAGGGAGCAGTTCTTC.

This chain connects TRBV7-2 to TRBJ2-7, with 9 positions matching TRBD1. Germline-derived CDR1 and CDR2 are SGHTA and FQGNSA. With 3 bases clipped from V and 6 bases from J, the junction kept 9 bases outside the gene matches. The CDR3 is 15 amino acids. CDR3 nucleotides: TGTGCCAGCAGCTTGACCGGGACAGGGTCGTCCGAGCAGTACTTC. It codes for CASSLTGTGSSEQYF.

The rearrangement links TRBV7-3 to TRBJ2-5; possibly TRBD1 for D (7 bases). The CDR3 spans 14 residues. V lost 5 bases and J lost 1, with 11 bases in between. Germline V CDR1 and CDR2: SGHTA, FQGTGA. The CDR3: CASSPGGGQETQYF. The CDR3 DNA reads TGTGCCAGCAGCCCAGGGGGAGGCCAAGAGACCCAGTACTTC.

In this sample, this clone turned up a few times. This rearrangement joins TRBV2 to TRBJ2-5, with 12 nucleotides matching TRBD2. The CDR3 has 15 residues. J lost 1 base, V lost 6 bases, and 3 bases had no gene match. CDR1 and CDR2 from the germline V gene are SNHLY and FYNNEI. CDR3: CASRRLAGAQETQYF. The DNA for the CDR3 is TGTGCCAGCAGACGACTAGCGGGAGCCCAAGAGACCCAGTACTTC.

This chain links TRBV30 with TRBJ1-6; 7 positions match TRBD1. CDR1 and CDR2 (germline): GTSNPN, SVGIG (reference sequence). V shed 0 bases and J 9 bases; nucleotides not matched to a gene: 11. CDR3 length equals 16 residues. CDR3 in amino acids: CAWSVILQGKGSPLHF. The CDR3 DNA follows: TGTGCCTGGAGTGTAATCCTACAGGGGAAAGGTTCACCCCTCCACTTT.

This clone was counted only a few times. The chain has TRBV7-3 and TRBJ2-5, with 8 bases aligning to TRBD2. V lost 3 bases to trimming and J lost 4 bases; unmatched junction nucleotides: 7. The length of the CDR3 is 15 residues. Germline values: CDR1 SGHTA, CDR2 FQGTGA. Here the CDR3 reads CASSLGLGGGETQYF. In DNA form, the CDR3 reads TGTGCCAGCAGCTTGGGACTAGGGGGGGGAGAGACCCAGTACTTC.

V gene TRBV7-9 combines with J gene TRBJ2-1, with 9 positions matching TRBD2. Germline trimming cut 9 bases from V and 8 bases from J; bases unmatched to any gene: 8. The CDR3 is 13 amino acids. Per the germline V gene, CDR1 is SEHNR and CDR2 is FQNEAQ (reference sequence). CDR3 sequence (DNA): TGTGCCAGGGGCGGGAGGGCCTTCTATGAGCAGTTCTTC. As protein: CARGGRAFYEQFF.

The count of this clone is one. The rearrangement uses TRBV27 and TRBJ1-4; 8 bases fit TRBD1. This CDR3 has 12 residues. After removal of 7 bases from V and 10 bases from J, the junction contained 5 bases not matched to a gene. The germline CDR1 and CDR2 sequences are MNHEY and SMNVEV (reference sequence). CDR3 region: CASTGQGGKLFF. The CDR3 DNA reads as TGTGCCAGCACTGGACAGGGAGGAAAACTGTTTTTT.

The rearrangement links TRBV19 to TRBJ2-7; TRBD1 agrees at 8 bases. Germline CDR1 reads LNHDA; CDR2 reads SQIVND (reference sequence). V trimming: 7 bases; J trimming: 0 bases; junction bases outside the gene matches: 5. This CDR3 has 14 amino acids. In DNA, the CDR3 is TGTGCCAGTAATGGACAGGGAGACTCCTACGAGCAGTACTTC. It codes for CASNGQGDSYEQYF.

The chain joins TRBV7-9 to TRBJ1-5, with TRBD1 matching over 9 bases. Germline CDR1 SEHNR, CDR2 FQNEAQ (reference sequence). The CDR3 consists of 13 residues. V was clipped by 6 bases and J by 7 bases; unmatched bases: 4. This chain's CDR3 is CASSPGTGQPQHF. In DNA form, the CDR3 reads TGTGCCAGCAGTCCCGGGACAGGGCAGCCCCAGCATTTT.

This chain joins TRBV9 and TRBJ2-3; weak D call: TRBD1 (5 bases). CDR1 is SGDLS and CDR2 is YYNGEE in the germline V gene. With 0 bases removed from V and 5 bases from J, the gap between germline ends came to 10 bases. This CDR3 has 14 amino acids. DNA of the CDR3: TGTGCCAGCAGCGTAGATGTAGGGGTAGATACGCAGTATTTT. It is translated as CASSVDVGVDTQYF.

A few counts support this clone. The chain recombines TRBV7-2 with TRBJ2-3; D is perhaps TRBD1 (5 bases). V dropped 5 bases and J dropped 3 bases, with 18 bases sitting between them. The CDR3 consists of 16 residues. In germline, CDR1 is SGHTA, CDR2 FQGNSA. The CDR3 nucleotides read TGTGCCAGCAGCCCTCCGACAGACTTTTGGACAGATACGCAGTATTTT. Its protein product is CASSPPTDFWTDTQYF. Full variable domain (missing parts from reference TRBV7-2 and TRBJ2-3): GAGVSQSPSNKVTEKGKDVELRCDPISGHTALYWYRQSLGQGLEFLIYFQGNSAPDKSGLPSDRFSAERTGGSVSTLTIQRTQQEDSAVYLCASSPPTDFWTDTQYFGPGTRLTVL.

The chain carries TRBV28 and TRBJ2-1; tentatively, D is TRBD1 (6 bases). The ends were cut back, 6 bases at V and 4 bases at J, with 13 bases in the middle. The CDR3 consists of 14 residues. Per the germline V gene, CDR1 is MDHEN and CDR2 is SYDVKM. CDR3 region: CASRTIQGYNEQFF. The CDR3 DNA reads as TGTGCCAGCAGAACTATACAGGGATACAATGAGCAGTTCTTC. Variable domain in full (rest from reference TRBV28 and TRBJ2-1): DVKVTQSSRYLVKRTGEKVFLECVQDMDHENMFWYRQDPGLGLRLIYFSYDVKMKEKGDIPEGYSVSREKKERFSLILESASTNQTSMYLCASRTIQGYNEQFFGPGTRLTVL.

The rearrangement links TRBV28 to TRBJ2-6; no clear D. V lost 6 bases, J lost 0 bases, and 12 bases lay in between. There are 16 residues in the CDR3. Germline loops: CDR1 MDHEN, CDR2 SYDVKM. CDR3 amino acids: CASSYPTASGANVLTF. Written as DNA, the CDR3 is TGTGCCAGCAGCTACCCAACAGCCTCTGGGGCCAACGTCCTGACTTTC.

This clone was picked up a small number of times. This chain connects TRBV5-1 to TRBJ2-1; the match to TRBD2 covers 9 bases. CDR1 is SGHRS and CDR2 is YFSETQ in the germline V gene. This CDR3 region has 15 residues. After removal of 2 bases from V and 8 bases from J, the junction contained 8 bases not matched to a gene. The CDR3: CASSFSGGRADEQFF. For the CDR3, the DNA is TGCGCCAGCAGCTTCTCTGGCGGGAGGGCAGATGAGCAGTTCTTC.

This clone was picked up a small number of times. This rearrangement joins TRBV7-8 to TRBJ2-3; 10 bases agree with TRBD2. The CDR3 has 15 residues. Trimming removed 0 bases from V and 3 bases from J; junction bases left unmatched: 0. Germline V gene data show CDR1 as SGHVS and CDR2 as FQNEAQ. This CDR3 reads CASSLAAGGTDTQYF. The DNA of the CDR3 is TGTGCCAGCAGCTTAGCAGCGGGGGGGACAGATACGCAGTATTTT.

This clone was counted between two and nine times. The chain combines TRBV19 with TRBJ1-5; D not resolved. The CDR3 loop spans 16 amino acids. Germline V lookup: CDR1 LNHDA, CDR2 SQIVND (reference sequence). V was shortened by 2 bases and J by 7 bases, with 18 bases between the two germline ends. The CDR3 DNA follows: TGTGCCAGTAGTATACGGTTCGGCCCGGGTGGGCAGCCCCAGCATTTT. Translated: CASSIRFGPGGQPQHF.

The CDR3 coding sequence is TGTGCCAGCAGCACTAGCGGAGCTGCCAACAATGAGCAGTTCTTC. The encoded protein is CASSTSGAANNEQFF. J is TRBJ2-1 and V is TRBV9, with 8 bases aligning to TRBD2. Germline V gene data show CDR1 as SGDLS and CDR2 as YYNGEE. V dropped 4 bases and J dropped 5; count of bases not matched to a gene: 8. The CDR3 runs to 15 residues.

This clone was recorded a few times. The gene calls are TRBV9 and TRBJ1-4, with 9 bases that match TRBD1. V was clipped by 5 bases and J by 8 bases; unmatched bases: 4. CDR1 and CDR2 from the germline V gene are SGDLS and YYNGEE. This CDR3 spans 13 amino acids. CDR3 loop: CASRGQGQEKLFF. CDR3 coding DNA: TGTGCCAGCAGGGGACAGGGACAGGAAAAACTGTTTTTT. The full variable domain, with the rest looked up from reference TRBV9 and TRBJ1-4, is DSGVTQTPKHLITATGQRVTLRCSPRSGDLSVYWYQQSLDQGLQFLIQYYNGEERAKGNILERFSAQQFPDLHSELNLSSLELGDSALYFCASRGQGQEKLFFGSGTQLSVL.

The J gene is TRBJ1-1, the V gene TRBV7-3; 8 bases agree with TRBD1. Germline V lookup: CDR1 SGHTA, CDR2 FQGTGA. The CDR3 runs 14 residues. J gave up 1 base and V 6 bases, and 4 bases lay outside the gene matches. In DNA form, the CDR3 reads TGTGCCAGCAGTCCCAGGGGGCGGAACACTGAAGCTTTCTTT. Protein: CASSPRGRNTEAFF.

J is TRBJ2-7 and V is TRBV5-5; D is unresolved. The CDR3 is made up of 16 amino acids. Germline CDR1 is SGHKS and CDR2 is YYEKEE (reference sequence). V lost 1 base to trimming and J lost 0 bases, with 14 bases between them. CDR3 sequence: CASSLKFSGNSYEQYF. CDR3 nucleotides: TGTGCCAGCAGCTTGAAGTTTTCCGGTAACTCCTACGAGCAGTACTTC.

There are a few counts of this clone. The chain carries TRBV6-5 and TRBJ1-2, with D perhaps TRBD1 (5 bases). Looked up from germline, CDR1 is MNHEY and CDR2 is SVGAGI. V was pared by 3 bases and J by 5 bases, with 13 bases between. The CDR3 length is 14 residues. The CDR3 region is CASSYSDSEYGYTF. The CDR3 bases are TGTGCCAGCAGTTATTCCGACAGCGAGTATGGCTACACCTTC.